A single sample is the source of the 13 T cell receptor beta chains below, sequenced in a study of Ad26.COV2.S vaccination and SARS-CoV-2 variants. Measured with immunoSEQ multiplex PCR; TCRdb has only the in-frame clones, and not every one. Of 180,000 or so clones in the sample, approximately 90% are singletons; the top ten hold approximately 6%. Material: peripheral blood, obtained after recovery from COVID-19. The receptors originated from a human donor who had recovered from COVID-19.

This chain uses TRBV25-1 with TRBJ2-7; the D gene is possibly TRBD2 (6 bases). Between the trimmed V and J ends, which lost 1 base and 3 bases, there was a span of 16 bases. The CDR3 has 16 amino acids. Germline CDR1 reads MGHDK; CDR2 reads SYGVNS. DNA of the CDR3: TGTGCCAGCAGTGAATTAATCCAGGGAGGACGCTACGAGCAGTACTTC. Translation gives CASSELIQGGRYEQYF.

This clone was seen once. The rearrangement links TRBV10-3 to TRBJ2-3, with 8 bases identical to TRBD2. Losses at the gene ends were 6 bases for V and 8 bases for J; bases not matched to a gene: 16. The CDR3 is 16 residues long. Germline values: CDR1 ENHRY, CDR2 SYGVKD. The DNA for the CDR3 is TGTGCCATCAGAGGTGCAGCGGGGGATAGGGATGGTACGCAGTATTTT. Its translation: CAIRGAAGDRDGTQYF.

Worth noting for this clone: Germline is not matched at one junction end, which may reflect a read error. The J gene is TRBJ1-1, the V gene TRBV6-6; no clear D gene. Germline CDR1 reads MNHNY; CDR2 reads SVGAGI (reference sequence). The CDR3 runs 13 residues. The CDR3: CASIYIQRTEAFF. In DNA form, the CDR3 reads TGTGCCAGCATTTACATTCAAAGAACTGAAGCTTTCTTT.

In DNA, the CDR3 is TGTGCCAGCAGCTTAGATTCGAGCGGGACCTACGAGCAGTACTTC. It translates to CASSLDSSGTYEQYF. The chain employs TRBV7-6 and TRBJ2-7, with TRBD2 matching over 7 bases. This CDR3 is 15 amino acids long. V trimming: 1 base; J trimming: 2 bases; junction bases outside the gene matches: 5. CDR1 is SGHVS and CDR2 is FNYEAQ in the germline V gene.

The rearrangement joins TRBV11-2 to TRBJ2-4; 8 nucleotides match TRBD2. The CDR3 sequence is 15 residues long. The V segment lost 0 bases and the J segment 6 bases; nucleotides outside the gene matches: 4. Germline V gene sequence: CDR1 SGHAT, CDR2 FQNNGV. This CDR3 is CASSLERGGLNIQYF. As DNA, the CDR3 is TGTGCCAGCAGCTTAGAACGGGGGGGATTAAACATTCAGTACTTC.

A single count supports this clone. This chain uses TRBV15 with TRBJ2-7; 7 bases fit TRBD1. This CDR3 has 15 amino acids. V was pared by 3 bases and J by 4 bases, with 9 bases of the junction left unmatched. Germline V gene sequence: CDR1 LNHNV, CDR2 YYDKDF (reference sequence). Here the CDR3 DNA reads TGTGCCACCAGCAGGGGTGGAGGCAGGGGGTACGAGCAGTACTTC. Amino acids: CATSRGGGRGYEQYF.

The V gene is TRBV6-6, the J gene TRBJ2-2, with D maybe TRBD1 (5 bases). CDR1 is MNHNY and CDR2 is SVGAGI in the germline V gene (reference sequence). This CDR3 contains 15 residues. The V end lost 4 bases, the J end lost 4 bases, and 13 bases lay between the germline ends. In DNA form, the CDR3 reads TGTGCCAGCAGTTTGACAGCGTCGGGCACCGGGGAGCTGTTTTTT. It codes for CASSLTASGTGELFF.

This chain joins TRBV30 and TRBJ1-4; possibly TRBD1 for D (5 bases). The germline V gene encodes CDR1 GTSNPN and CDR2 SVGIG (reference sequence). The CDR3 sequence is 15 residues long. Deletions cut 0 bases from V and 0 bases from J, with 8 bases between. CDR3 amino acids: CAWSVDRATNEKLFF. The CDR3, as DNA: TGTGCCTGGAGTGTAGACAGAGCAACTAATGAAAAACTGTTTTTT.

This rearrangement joins TRBV27 to TRBJ2-1; no reliable D call. V was pared by 5 bases and J by 6 bases, with 17 bases between. The CDR3 is 15 amino acids. CDR1 MNHEY and CDR2 SMNVEV come from the germline V gene (reference sequence). The CDR3 spells CASSLLGLPPNEQFF. The CDR3 region has the DNA TGTGCCAGCAGTCTCCTAGGGCTCCCCCCCAATGAGCAGTTCTTC.

V and J are TRBV5-5 and TRBJ1-1, with TRBD1 as a possible D gene (5 bases). The CDR3 is 12 amino acids. V lost 4 bases to trimming and J lost 11 bases, with 15 bases between them. Germline V gene lookup returns CDR1 SGHKS and CDR2 YYEKEE (reference sequence). The CDR3 loop is CASSPPPGDAFF. DNA for the CDR3: TGTGCCAGCAGCCCCCCCCCGGGGGATGCTTTCTTT.

The genes are TRBV2 and TRBJ2-3; D gene ambiguous. Germline CDR1 and CDR2: SNHLY and FYNNEI. V dropped 6 bases and J dropped 6 bases, with 10 bases sitting between them. This CDR3 spans 12 amino acids. The chain's CDR3 is CASSATWDTQYF. The DNA for the CDR3 is TGTGCCAGCAGCGCTACTTGGGATACGCAGTATTTT.

V usage is TRBV9 and J usage is TRBJ2-1; 10 bases agree with TRBD2. CDR3 length: 22 residues. Trimming took 2 bases from V and 3 from J; bases not matched to a gene: 23. The germline gives CDR1 SGDLS, CDR2 YYNGEE. The CDR3: CASSVSLSSPFSGGRVYNEQFF. The CDR3 DNA reads TGTGCCAGCAGCGTCTCCCTCTCCAGTCCCTTTAGCGGGGGGCGAGTCTACAATGAGCAGTTCTTC. Complete variable domain (other parts from reference TRBV9 and TRBJ2-1): DSGVTQTPKHLITATGQRVTLRCSPRSGDLSVYWYQQSLDQGLQFLIQYYNGEERAKGNILERFSAQQFPDLHSELNLSSLELGDSALYFCASSVSLSSPFSGGRVYNEQFFGPGTRLTVL.

This chain joins TRBV7-8 and TRBJ2-5; possibly TRBD1 or TRBD2 for D (5 bases each). V gave up 1 base and J gave up 1 base, with 16 bases separating them. Per germline, CDR1 SGHVS and CDR2 FQNEAQ. CDR3 length equals 17 residues. This chain's CDR3 is CASSLGSWGIAQETQYF. DNA of the CDR3: TGTGCCAGCAGCTTAGGGTCTTGGGGGATCGCCCAAGAGACCCAGTACTTC.